What follows describes a single T cell receptor (beta chain). In the authors' workflow: Amplified reference gene primers provided the basis for estimating nucleated cell counts. Repertoires were generated with immunoSEQ multiplex PCR, while TCRdb's copy carries only in-frame clones and drops some. V and J calls plus clone size are reproduced from that table; the DNA served to infer D and trimming. This sample has around 30,000 clones, with roughly 90% found just once. This CDR3 has 11 residues. The germline CDR1 and CDR2 sequences are DFQATT and SNEGSKA (reference sequence). V lost 7 bases and J 6 bases, leaving 13 bases between the germline ends. This entry belongs to a study of blood T cell repertoires in COVID-19. Study-level background: The United States, Italy and Spain provided the acute and convalescent COVID-19 samples. The cDNA or gDNA used as material had been derived from T cells, B-cell-depleted T cells, or PBMCs.

This sequence was found in a woman aged 40 to 49 with active or convalescent COVID-19. J is TRBJ2-7 and V is TRBV20-1; D may be TRBD1 (5 bases). Sequenced input: peripheral blood. In DNA, the CDR3 is TGCAGTGTCTCGCGCCAGGGCGAGCAGTACTTC. This codes for CSVSRQGEQYF.